These 23 T cell receptor beta chains came from one sample sequenced in a study of T cell responses to AZD1222 COVID-19 vaccine (dated by TCRdb to the early 2020s). Library prep was done by the immunoSEQ multiplex PCR assay. This is the immuneACCESS table as TCRdb keeps it, with only in-frame sequences that have V and J called. A part of the clones is gone; compared with another copy, unresolved V genes explain less than half, and the rest is unexplained. Here the sample has 100,000 or so clones; around 80% occur a single time. The ten biggest clones cover 4% to 6% of the sample. In light of the paper, this sample's time point label describes: baseline before first vaccination. This sample comprised peripheral blood, obtained on day 0 of AZD1222 vaccination. These receptors were collected from an adult in good health.

The chain employs TRBV11-1 and TRBJ2-5, with D perhaps TRBD1 or TRBD2 (5 bases each). The CDR3 spans 13 residues. V gave up 3 bases and J gave up 7 bases, with 12 bases separating them. The V gene's germline CDR1 is SGHAT and CDR2 FQDESV (reference sequence). The CDR3 region is CASSFDSGGTQYF. Here the CDR3 DNA reads TGTGCCAGCAGCTTTGACAGTGGGGGGACCCAGTACTTC.

The J gene is TRBJ1-2, the V gene TRBV19; D is perhaps TRBD1 (5 bases). Germline V gives CDR1 LNHDA, CDR2 SQIVND (reference sequence). The V end was cut by 10 bases, the J end by 5 bases, with 14 bases between. The CDR3 covers 12 residues. The DNA of the CDR3 is TGTGCCACGGGGGGGACTGAATATGGCTACACCTTC. As protein: CATGGTEYGYTF. Full variable domain (remainder filled in from reference TRBV19 and TRBJ1-2): DGGITQSPKYLFRKEGQNVTLSCEQNLNHDAMYWYRQDPGQGLRLIYYSQIVNDFQKGDIAEGYSVSREKKESFPLTVTSAQKNPTAFYLCATGGTEYGYTFGSGTRLTVV.

The chain has TRBV7-9 and TRBJ2-2; tentatively, D is TRBD1 (6 bases). CDR3 length: 15 amino acids. Between the trimmed V and J ends, which lost 1 base and 5 bases, there was a span of 11 bases. Germline-derived CDR1 and CDR2 are SEHNR and FQNEAQ (reference sequence). CDR3 bases: TGTGCCAGCAGCTTAGAGCAGGGGAGAACCGGGGAGCTGTTTTTT. Protein: CASSLEQGRTGELFF.

This clone appeared once. This chain connects TRBV4-3 to TRBJ2-5; 14 bases are shared with TRBD2. J lost 4 bases, V lost 5 bases, and 6 bases had no gene match. The V gene's germline CDR1 is LGHNA and CDR2 YSLEER. The CDR3 is 16 residues long. The DNA for the CDR3 is TGCGCCAGCAGCTCGTCGACTAGCGGGGGGGGAGAGACCCAGTACTTC. Its translation: CASSSSTSGGGETQYF.

The chain carries TRBV4-3 and TRBJ1-6, with D possibly TRBD1 on 5 matching bases. Per germline, CDR1 LGHNA and CDR2 YSLEER. Between the trimmed V and J ends, which lost 5 bases and 3 bases, there was a span of 11 bases. The CDR3 covers 15 residues. The DNA of the CDR3 is TGCGCCAGCAGCTCCCGGGGCAGCTATAATTCACCCCTCCACTTT. Its translation is CASSSRGSYNSPLHF.

This clone was counted once. The V call is TRBV6-5, the J call TRBJ2-7, with D uncertain. Trimming removed 4 bases from V and 1 base from J, with 11 bases in between. Germline V gene lookup returns CDR1 MNHEY and CDR2 SVGAGI. This CDR3 has 14 amino acids. In DNA, the CDR3 is TGTGCCAGCAGTTTCCACGACGGATCCTACGAGCAGTACTTC. Its protein product is CASSFHDGSYEQYF.

This chain connects TRBV6-1 to TRBJ2-3, with D unclear. There are 13 residues in the CDR3. Germline V gene data show CDR1 as MNHNS and CDR2 as SASEGT. Trimming removed 0 bases at V and 3 bases at J, with 4 bases between. CDR3 residues: CASSEAGTDTQYF. In DNA form, the CDR3 reads TGTGCCAGCAGTGAAGCGGGTACAGATACGCAGTATTTT.

The V and J genes are TRBV10-1 and TRBJ1-4; no firm D call. Germline values: CDR1 WNHNN, CDR2 SYGVQD (reference sequence). CDR3 length: 15 amino acids. V was trimmed by 3 bases and J by 0 bases, leaving 8 bases between them. Written as DNA, the CDR3 is TGCGCCAGCAGTGACTCAGACGCAACTAATGAAAAACTGTTTTTT. Translated: CASSDSDATNEKLFF.

The J gene is TRBJ1-2, the V gene TRBV6-2 or TRBV6-3; possibly TRBD1 for D (5 bases). The CDR3 is 12 amino acids. The germline gives CDR1 MNHEY, CDR2 SVGEGT. Trimming took 4 bases from V and 4 from J, leaving 7 bases between them. The DNA for the CDR3 is TGTGCCAGCAGTTTTGACAGCTATGGCTACACCTTC. This gives the protein CASSFDSYGYTF.

The chain joins TRBV18 to TRBJ2-7, with D tentatively TRBD1 (5 bases). In germline, CDR1 is KGHSH, CDR2 LQKENI. V dropped 2 bases and J dropped 6 bases, with 14 bases sitting between them. CDR3 size: 14 residues. DNA for the CDR3: TGTGCCAGCTCACCAGTAAGGGGCAGCATCGAGCAGTACTTC. Protein sequence: CASSPVRGSIEQYF.

In the case of this clone: The junction departs from germline at one end; a sequencing error may be responsible. J is TRBJ2-1 and V is TRBV7-7; D possibly corresponds to TRBD2 (5 bases). CDR1 and CDR2 from the germline V gene are SSHAT and FNYEAQ (reference sequence). This CDR3 is 13 amino acids long. For the CDR3, the DNA is TGTGCTAGCAGCTTAGCGTTTGACAATGAGCAGTTCTTC. This encodes CASSLAFDNEQFF. Full variable domain (outside the CDR3, taken from reference TRBV7-7 and TRBJ2-1): GAGVSQSPRYKVTKRGQDVTLRCDPISSHATLYWYQQALGQGPEFLTYFNYEAQPDKSGLPSDRFSAERPEGSISTLTIQRTEQRDSAMYRCASSLAFDNEQFFGPGTRLTVL.

The gene calls are TRBV11-2 and TRBJ2-7, with no clear D. The V gene's germline CDR1 is SGHAT and CDR2 FQNNGV. This CDR3 has 12 amino acids. Deletions cut 6 bases from V and 4 bases from J, with 10 bases between. Here the CDR3 reads CASSNLQYEQYF. CDR3 nucleotides: TGTGCCAGCAGTAACCTTCAGTACGAGCAGTACTTC. The whole variable domain, remainder taken from reference TRBV11-2 and TRBJ2-7, is EAGVAQSPRYKIIEKRQSVAFWCNPISGHATLYWYQQILGQGPKLLIQFQNNGVVDDSQLPKDRFSAERLKGVDSTLKIQPAKLEDSAVYLCASSNLQYEQYFGPGTRLTVT.

In its sample, this clone was seen a few times. The genes are TRBV9 and TRBJ2-7; 8 bases match TRBD2. Per the germline V gene, CDR1 is SGDLS and CDR2 is YYNGEE. With 7 bases clipped from V and 6 bases from J, the junction kept 12 bases outside the gene matches. The CDR3 is 14 residues long. CDR3 residues: CASSLRGGVSEQYF. CDR3 DNA: TGTGCCAGCTCCCTCCGGGGGGGGGTAAGCGAGCAGTACTTC.

This chain uses TRBV30 with TRBJ2-1; D is unclear. The V gene's germline CDR1 is GTSNPN and CDR2 SVGIG (reference sequence). This CDR3 contains 11 residues. V lost 1 base, J lost 6 bases, and 4 bases lay in between. Here the CDR3 reads CAWSGPNEQFF. The CDR3 DNA is TGTGCCTGGAGTGGCCCCAATGAGCAGTTCTTC.

The rearrangement uses TRBV5-6 and TRBJ1-2; no clear D. The CDR3 spans 15 residues. CDR1 is SGHDT, CDR2 YYEEEE, per germline. With 0 bases removed from V and 8 bases from J, the gap between germline ends came to 17 bases. CDR3 region: CASSLAPTPTEGYTF. CDR3 DNA sequence: TGTGCCAGCAGCTTGGCACCCACACCAACGGAGGGCTACACCTTC. The full variable domain, its missing parts supplied by reference TRBV5-6 and TRBJ1-2, is DAGVTQSPTHLIKTRGQQVTLRCSPKSGHDTVSWYQQALGQGPQFIFQYYEEEERQRGNFPDRFSGHQFPNYSSELNVNALLLGDSALYLCASSLAPTPTEGYTFGSGTRLTVV.

This clone was seen just once. V is TRBV6-2 or TRBV6-3 and J is TRBJ2-4, with a weak D call TRBD2 (5 bases). CDR3 length: 17 residues. Germline CDR1 is MNHEY and CDR2 is SVGEGT. Trimming took 0 bases from V and 0 from J, leaving 12 bases between them. CDR3 nucleotide sequence: TGTGCCAGCAGTTACTCGGGCAGGACTCTAGCCAAAAACATTCAGTACTTC. This codes for CASSYSGRTLAKNIQYF.

The gene calls are TRBV7-9 and TRBJ2-1, with D possibly matching TRBD2 (6 bases). Germline CDR1 and CDR2: SEHNR and FQNEAQ (reference sequence). V lost 5 bases to trimming and J lost 1 base, with 21 bases between them. This CDR3 has 18 residues. This CDR3 is CASSPRAGRGESYNEQFF. Written as DNA, the CDR3 is TGTGCCAGCAGCCCTCGGGCCGGGCGGGGTGAGTCCTACAATGAGCAGTTCTTC.

The chain couples TRBV5-1 to TRBJ2-7; the D gene is possibly TRBD1 (5 bases). This CDR3 has 16 amino acids. Trimming left V 4 bases short and J 5 bases short, with 22 bases between. Germline CDR1 SGHRS, CDR2 YFSETQ. This CDR3 reads CASSPATGPPGNEQYF. CDR3 bases: TGCGCCAGCAGCCCGGCTACCGGGCCCCCAGGGAACGAGCAGTACTTC.

The rearrangement uses TRBV12-5 and TRBJ2-1; D perhaps matches TRBD1 (6 bases). Between the trimmed V and J ends, which lost 2 bases and 5 bases, there was a span of 16 bases. There are 16 residues in the CDR3. Germline assignment: CDR1 LGHNT and CDR2 FRNRAP. CDR3 protein: CASGLYRAPTHNEQFF. The CDR3 DNA reads as TGTGCTAGTGGTTTGTACAGGGCCCCCACACACAATGAGCAGTTCTTC.

The CDR3 coding sequence is TGTGCCAGCAGCGTAGGGACTCGGGGATTTAACTATGGCTACACCTTC. As protein: CASSVGTRGFNYGYTF. This chain joins TRBV9 and TRBJ1-2; D is ambiguous. Germline V CDR1 and CDR2: SGDLS, YYNGEE. V was trimmed by 0 bases and J by 1 base, leaving 13 bases between them. The CDR3 contains 16 residues.

The chain combines TRBV21-1 with TRBJ1-2. TRBV21-1 is a pseudogene segment. The CDR3 covers 14 residues. For the CDR3, the DNA is TGTGCCAGCAGCAAAGAGGGCGGTTCCTATGGCTACACCTTC. It encodes CASSKEGGSYGYTF.

The chain couples TRBV5-1 to TRBJ1-1, with no clear D. Germline V lookup: CDR1 SGHRS, CDR2 YFSETQ. V was clipped by 1 base and J by 3 bases, with 10 bases between them. The CDR3 spans 14 residues. The CDR3 region is CASSLTRVDTEAFF. The DNA of the CDR3 is TGCGCCAGCAGCTTGACGCGGGTGGACACTGAAGCTTTCTTT.

The chain employs TRBV11-1 and TRBJ2-5; 7 bases are a match to TRBD2. The junction had 6 bases not matched to a gene; V was cut back by 0 bases and J by 2 bases. This CDR3 contains 16 residues. Germline V CDR1 and CDR2: SGHAT, FQDESV (reference sequence). CDR3 sequence (DNA): TGTGCCAGCAGCTTAGCTACTAGCGCCGATCAAGAGACCCAGTACTTC. Translated: CASSLATSADQETQYF. Variable domain in full (rest from reference TRBV11-1 and TRBJ2-5): EAEVAQSPRYKITEKSQAVAFWCDPISGHATLYWYRQILGQGPELLVQFQDESVVDDSQLPKDRFSAERLKGVDSTLKIQPAELGDSAMYLCASSLATSADQETQYFGPGTRLLVL.